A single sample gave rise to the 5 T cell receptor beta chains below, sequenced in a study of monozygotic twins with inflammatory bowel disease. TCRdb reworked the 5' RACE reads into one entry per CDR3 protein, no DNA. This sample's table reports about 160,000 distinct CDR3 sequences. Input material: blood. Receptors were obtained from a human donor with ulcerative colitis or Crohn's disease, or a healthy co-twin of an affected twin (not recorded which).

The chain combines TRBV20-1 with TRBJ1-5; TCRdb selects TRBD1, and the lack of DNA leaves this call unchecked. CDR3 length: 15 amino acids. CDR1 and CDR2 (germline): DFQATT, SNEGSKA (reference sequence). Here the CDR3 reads CSARDWDRGHQPQHF.

The CDR3 region is CASSPLAGGSTDTQYF. This sequence joins TRBV7-2 and TRBJ2-3; TCRdb picks TRBD2, but there is no DNA to check that call. The CDR3 is 16 amino acids. Looked up from germline, CDR1 is SGHTA and CDR2 is FQGNSA.

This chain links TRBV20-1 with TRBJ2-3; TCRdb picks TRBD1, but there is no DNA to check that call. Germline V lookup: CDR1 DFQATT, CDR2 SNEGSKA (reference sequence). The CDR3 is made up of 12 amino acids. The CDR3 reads CSARGGGDTQYF.

The CDR3 region is CASTSWRELFF. V gene TRBV12-3 or TRBV12-4 combines with J gene TRBJ2-2; TCRdb picks TRBD2, but there is no DNA to check that call. CDR3 size: 11 residues.

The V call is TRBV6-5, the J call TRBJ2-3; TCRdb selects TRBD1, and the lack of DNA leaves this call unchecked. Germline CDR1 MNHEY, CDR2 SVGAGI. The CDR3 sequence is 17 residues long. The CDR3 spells CASSYSLGAGAFDTQYF.